This T cell receptor beta chain was retrieved from a study of OX40 agonist ivuxolimab in advanced cancers. Across the whole study: Patients were dosed with the agonistic anti-OX40 (CD134) antibody ivuxolimab.

Assay: immunoSEQ multiplex PCR; the TCRdb copy retains only in-frame clones and omits some. The table lists roughly 8,600 clones, about 80% of them singletons. This CDR3 has 15 amino acids. Trimming removed 5 bases at V and 0 bases at J, with 12 bases between. Germline loops: CDR1 SGHVS, CDR2 FNYEAQ. Specimen: CD4+ or CD8+ T cells sorted from blood, collected in a trial of the OX40 agonist ivuxolimab. The clonotype was recovered from an adult with an advanced solid tumor such as melanoma, head and neck, liver or kidney cancer. V usage is TRBV7-6 and J usage is TRBJ2-3; D unresolved. CDR3: CASSPSALSTDTQYF. The CDR3, as DNA: TGTGCCAGCAGCCCTTCGGCTCTTAGCACAGATACGCAGTATTTT.